These 5 T cell receptor beta chains came from one sample sequenced in a study of cytomegalovirus exposure and HLA in healthy donors. Method: immunoSEQ multiplex PCR; TCRdb's copy keeps in-frame clones and lacks some. Of some 310,000 clones in the sample, roughly 86% are singletons; the top ten hold 0.9% to 1%. Source material: PBMCs. The origin of the receptors is a man aged 30-40 years in good health and CMV-seronegative.

The chain links TRBV7-2 to TRBJ1-6; D might be TRBD1 (5 bases). The CDR3 is made up of 18 amino acids. Germline lookup yields CDR1 SGHTA and CDR2 FQGNSA. Between the trimmed V and J ends, which lost 3 bases and 0 bases, there was a span of 15 bases. CDR3 coding DNA: TGTGCCAGCAGCTTCCTCCCCGCTGACAGCTCCTATAATTCACCCCTCCACTTT. It encodes CASSFLPADSSYNSPLHF.

The chain links TRBV4-3 to TRBJ2-3; D unresolved. Germline V gene lookup returns CDR1 LGHNA and CDR2 YSLEER. V was trimmed by 1 base and J by 4 bases, leaving 6 bases between them. The CDR3 covers 13 residues. The CDR3: CASSQGLADTQYF. CDR3 DNA: TGCGCCAGCAGCCAAGGATTAGCAGATACGCAGTATTTT.

This clone came up once. The CDR3: CASSQNSQGPRTQYF. CDR3 in DNA: TGCGCCAGCAGCCAAAATTCCCAGGGCCCGCGAACGCAGTATTTT. This chain links TRBV4-3 with TRBJ2-3, with D possibly matching TRBD1 (5 bases). The CDR3 length is 15 residues. V was clipped by 2 bases and J by 9 bases, with 18 bases between them. Germline-derived CDR1 and CDR2 are LGHNA and YSLEER.

This rearrangement joins TRBV9 to TRBJ2-5; 11 bases are shared with TRBD2. This CDR3 is built from 16 residues. J lost 4 bases, V lost 0 bases, and 5 bases had no gene match. The germline gives CDR1 SGDLS, CDR2 YYNGEE. The CDR3 region is CASSVALAGGGETQYF. CDR3 nucleotide sequence: TGTGCCAGCAGCGTAGCGCTAGCGGGGGGAGGAGAGACCCAGTACTTC.

The chain recombines TRBV11-2 with TRBJ1-5, with 7 bases matching TRBD1. Trimming took 1 base from V and 6 from J; bases not matched to a gene: 12. The CDR3 is made up of 17 amino acids. Germline V lookup: CDR1 SGHAT, CDR2 FQNNGV. The CDR3 region is CASSLVGDRARLQPQHF. CDR3 DNA: TGTGCCAGCAGCTTAGTGGGTGACAGGGCCCGTCTTCAGCCCCAGCATTTT.